The rows below give T cell receptor beta chains drawn from one sample of a study of identifying expanded T cells in peripheral blood. Generated by immunoSEQ multiplex PCR, the TCRdb table keeps only in-frame clones and is missing some. This sample yields roughly 130,000 clones, of which 75% to 90% are seen a single time; around 8.2% belongs to the top ten. Material for sequencing was blood. Receptors originate from a person between 18 and 70 years old in good health. The CDR3 runs from the conserved cysteine through the conserved F or W. Clone size appears in some rows only: once, few, many, or a class for an expanded clone.

size	length	J	V	CDR3
-	15	TRBJ2-3	TRBV7-9	CASSLGQGPTDTQYF
-	13	TRBJ2-3	TRBV7-2	CASSTTSGGNLAF
-	13	TRBJ2-1	TRBV11-2	CASSLDRGNEQFF
-	16	TRBJ2-3	TRBV6-6	CASSYSGSGRAYTQYF
-	15	TRBJ1-2	TRBV29-1	CSVEDQGAESFGYTF
-	14	TRBJ2-7	TRBV5-1	CASSLDVGSYEQYF
-	15	TRBJ2-1	TRBV14	CASSQRDRPYNEQFF
-	12	TRBJ2-1	TRBV12-5	CASGLMVGEQFF
-	14	TRBJ2-1	TRBV28	CASSRLATDNEQFF
-	15	TRBJ2-6	TRBV6-6	CASSSQLHGANVLTF
-	14	TRBJ2-3	TRBV10-1	CASSTGSNTDTQYF
-	14	TRBJ2-3	TRBV6-6	CASLLDPARDTQYF
-	13	TRBJ2-1	TRBV28	CASSFRNSHEQFF
-	16	TRBJ2-1	TRBV4-3	CASSQDAGGSYNEQFF
-	16	TRBJ2-3	TRBV29-1	CSVEDLWTNFADTQYF
-	15	TRBJ2-1	TRBV18	CASSPLQGGHNEQFF
once	14	TRBJ2-6	TRBV6-5	CASRNDPGANVLTF
-	14	TRBJ2-7	TRBV7-2	CASSLDRERYEQYF
-	13	TRBJ2-7	TRBV5-1	CASSLGSGYEQYF
few	15	TRBJ1-4	TRBV2	CASSEGRATNEKLFF
-	16	TRBJ1-4	TRBV7-2	CASSLVGGSGGEKLFF
-	13	TRBJ1-1	TRBV10-1	CASSETDSTEAFF
-	14	TRBJ2-7	TRBV7-2	CASSLDGSSYEQYF
-	17	TRBJ2-5	TRBV5-6	CASSQGTSGRAWETQYF
-	14	TRBJ2-7	TRBV5-1	CASRTELAVHEQYF
-	13	TRBJ2-1	TRBV11-2	CASSLGGAGEQFF
-	13	TRBJ1-4	TRBV28	CASTTGGGEKLFF
once	15	TRBJ1-1	TRBV11-2	CASNGPSSGNTEAFF
-	16	TRBJ2-2	TRBV5-1	CASSLADREDTGELFF
-	13	TRBJ1-1	TRBV19	CASSRDRATEAFF
-	15	TRBJ1-6	TRBV6-1	CASSEVTGGYSPLHF